These 12 T cell receptor beta chains came from one sample sequenced in a study of identical twins. A single record per CDR3 protein comes from TCRdb applying MiXCR to the 5' RACE reads. Here the sample spans under 300,000 distinct CDR3 sequences, 6.5% to 9.5% being singletons. The data were also submitted as part of a second study, on yellow fever vaccine responses in identical twins.

What was sequenced was CD8+ T cells sorted from blood. The receptors were sampled from a woman under 30 in good health.

The chain joins TRBV7-6 to TRBJ2-5, with D perhaps matching TRBD2 (5 bases). Germline CDR1 SGHVS, CDR2 FNYEAQ. V dropped 5 bases and J dropped 7 bases, with 17 bases sitting between them. This CDR3 region has 14 residues. The CDR3 loop is CASSPERERWTQYF. The CDR3 DNA sequence: TGTGCCAGCAGCCCCGAGAGGGAAAGATGGACCCAGTACTTC. Variable domain in full (rest from reference TRBV7-6 and TRBJ2-5): GAGVSQSPRYKVTKRGQDVALRCDPISGHVSLYWYRQALGQGPEFLTYFNYEAQQDKSGLPNDRFSAERPEGSISTLTIQRTEQRDSAMYRCASSPERERWTQYFGPGTRLLVL.

The genes are TRBV4-1 and TRBJ2-7; TRBD2 matches at 10 bases. J gave up 4 bases and V 0 bases, and 12 bases lay outside the gene matches. CDR3 size: 18 residues. The germline CDR1 and CDR2 sequences are MGHRA and YSYEKL. The CDR3 loop reads CASSQEGLAEITGYEQYF. As DNA, the CDR3 is TGCGCCAGCAGCCAAGAAGGACTAGCGGAAATAACGGGATACGAGCAGTACTTC.

This clonotype was recorded at least ten times. This rearrangement joins TRBV6-5 to TRBJ2-5; 7 bases fit TRBD2. J was trimmed by 3 bases and V by 0 bases; bases with no gene match: 4. Looked up from germline, CDR1 is MNHEY and CDR2 is SVGAGI. This CDR3 has 15 amino acids. Here the CDR3 reads CASSYSTAGKETQYF. In nucleotides, the CDR3 is TGTGCCAGCAGTTACTCGACAGCGGGGAAAGAGACCCAGTACTTC.

V usage is TRBV24-1 and J usage is TRBJ2-3; weak D call: TRBD1 (5 bases). This CDR3 has 14 amino acids. Germline-derived CDR1 and CDR2 are KGHDR and SFDVKD. V was shortened by 9 bases and J by 4 bases, with 16 bases between the two germline ends. This chain's CDR3 is CATDAGFEADTQYF. In DNA, the CDR3 is TGTGCCACCGACGCAGGGTTTGAGGCAGATACGCAGTATTTT.

This clonotype was counted at least ten times. The rearrangement links TRBV28 to TRBJ1-5; D might be TRBD1 (6 bases). The CDR3 extends over 15 amino acids. Germline CDR1 is MDHEN and CDR2 is SYDVKM. Trimming took off 3 bases at V and 2 bases at J, with 11 bases between the two ends. CDR3 amino acids: CASSLFRGGNQPQHF. The CDR3 region has the DNA TGTGCCAGCAGTTTGTTCAGGGGAGGCAATCAGCCCCAGCATTTT. The entire variable domain, with the rest obtained from reference TRBV28 and TRBJ1-5, is as follows: DVKVTQSSRYLVKRTGEKVFLECVQDMDHENMFWYRQDPGLGLRLIYFSYDVKMKEKGDIPEGYSVSREKKERFSLILESASTNQTSMYLCASSLFRGGNQPQHFGDGTRLSIL.

The chain employs TRBV12-3 or TRBV12-4 and TRBJ2-1, with 10 positions matching TRBD1. The CDR3 length is 16 residues. The V and J ends lost 5 bases and 6 bases, in that order; junction bases with no gene match: 10. DNA for the CDR3: TGTGCCAGCAGTGGATCCGGGACAGGGGTTAGCAATGAGCAGTTCTTC. Its translation: CASSGSGTGVSNEQFF.

The chain links TRBV29-1 to TRBJ2-2, with 10 bases matching TRBD2. V gave up 7 bases and J gave up 4 bases; unmatched junction bases: 15. The CDR3 is 17 residues long. Looked up from germline, CDR1 is SQVTM and CDR2 is ANQGSEA. The CDR3 DNA sequence: TGCAGCGCCACAGAGGGTGTAGCGGGGGGCCCCACCGGGGAGCTGTTTTTT. It encodes CSATEGVAGGPTGELFF.

Turning to this clonotype: Just one base apart from a much larger clone, this may be a read error. V is TRBV3-1 and J is TRBJ2-7; D remains unclear. The germline CDR1 and CDR2 sequences are LGHDT and YNNKEL (reference sequence). There are 15 residues in the CDR3. CDR3 bases: TGTGCCACCAGCCAAGATCCTGTCGGCACCTACGAGCAGTACTTC. This codes for CATSQDPVGTYEQYF.

V and J are TRBV4-3 and TRBJ2-7; D possibly corresponds to TRBD2 (7 bases). Between the trimmed V and J ends, which lost 1 base and 12 bases, there was a span of 16 bases. The CDR3 is 13 residues long. CDR1 and CDR2 from the germline V gene are LGHNA and YSLEER. The CDR3 DNA reads as TGCGCCAGCAGCCAAGGCGGCCGGGGGGCGAGGTACTTC. Amino acid sequence: CASSQGGRGARYF.

The chain employs TRBV7-6 and TRBJ2-7; 10 nucleotides match TRBD2. The germline gives CDR1 SGHVS, CDR2 FNYEAQ. Trimming removed 5 bases from V and 4 bases from J; junction bases left unmatched: 8. CDR3 size: 15 residues. CDR3 protein: CASSPSAGGNYEQYF. Written as DNA, the CDR3 is TGTGCCAGCAGCCCTTCAGCGGGGGGGAATTACGAGCAGTACTTC.

V and J are TRBV6-5 and TRBJ2-5, with D possibly being TRBD1 (6 bases). Trimming left V 3 bases short and J 4 bases short, with 12 bases between. Germline V CDR1 and CDR2: MNHEY, SVGAGI. This CDR3 comprises 14 residues. The CDR3 spells CASSYGGTGETQYF. The CDR3, as DNA: TGTGCCAGCAGTTATGGGGGCACGGGAGAGACCCAGTACTTC.

This clonotype was recorded at least ten times. The chain links TRBV6-1 to TRBJ2-1; no reliable D call. The CDR3 has 13 residues. CDR1 and CDR2 from the germline V gene are MNHNS and SASEGT. Trimming shortened V by 10 bases and J by 1 base, and 11 bases separated the two germline ends. CDR3 loop: CATAVSSYNEQFF. The CDR3 bases are TGTGCCACCGCCGTGTCATCCTACAATGAGCAGTTCTTC.